The 25 T cell receptor beta chains reported below all come from one sample, sequenced in a study of cytomegalovirus exposure and HLA in healthy donors. PCR primers comprised 60 Vbeta and 13 Jbeta primers. The table came from immunoSEQ multiplex PCR; TCRdb's copy has only in-frame clones and leaves some out. The top ten hold 1.5% of the sample, which has 150,000 to 200,000 clones, over 80% seen once. The sample comprised PBMCs. These receptors were obtained from a woman under 30 in good health and CMV-seronegative.

This chain joins TRBV27 and TRBJ1-5; TRBD1 aligns across 11 bases. Germline V gene sequence: CDR1 MNHEY, CDR2 SMNVEV (reference sequence). The CDR3 contains 18 residues. V trimming: 6 bases; J trimming: 0 bases; junction bases outside the gene matches: 10. This CDR3 reads CASSRTGTGGHSNQPQHF. The DNA of the CDR3 is TGTGCCAGCAGCCGGACCGGGACAGGGGGACATAGCAATCAGCCCCAGCATTTT.

This chain connects TRBV28 to TRBJ1-6; D is undetermined. The CDR3 extends over 14 amino acids. Trimming cost V 7 bases and J 6 bases, with 13 bases left between them. CDR1 and CDR2 (germline): MDHEN, SYDVKM. The CDR3 nucleotides are TGTGCCAGCACCCTAGGGAGGTTTAATTCACCCCTCCACTTT. The encoded protein is CASTLGRFNSPLHF.

The CDR3 sequence is CASSLATSGRLSSYNEQFF. The CDR3 DNA sequence: TGCGCCAGCAGCTTGGCGACTAGCGGTAGGTTAAGCTCCTACAATGAGCAGTTCTTC. This chain joins TRBV5-1 and TRBJ2-1; 9 bases align to TRBD2. The length of the CDR3 is 19 residues. Germline V gene lookup returns CDR1 SGHRS and CDR2 YFSETQ. With 0 bases clipped from V and 0 bases from J, the junction kept 10 bases outside the gene matches. The full variable domain, in which reference TRBV5-1 and TRBJ2-1 provide the parts outside the CDR3, is KAGVTQTPRYLIKTRGQQVTLSCSPISGHRSVSWYQQTPGQGLQFLFEYFSETQRNKGNFPGRFSGRQFSNSRSEMNVSTLELGDSALYLCASSLATSGRLSSYNEQFFGPGTRLTVL.

CDR3 in DNA: TGTGCCAGCAGCCAAGAAATCTGGGACAGGGAGTCTAACGAGCAGTACTTC. Translated: CASSQEIWDRESNEQYF. V gene TRBV14 combines with J gene TRBJ2-7, with 9 bases aligning to TRBD1. V was pared by 0 bases and J by 5 bases, with 11 bases of the junction left unmatched. The CDR3 spans 17 residues. Germline values: CDR1 SGHDN, CDR2 FVKESK.

The V and J genes are TRBV5-6 and TRBJ1-1; D not certain. V lost 3 bases and J 5 bases, leaving 11 bases between the germline ends. This CDR3 is 13 amino acids long. Germline V gene sequence: CDR1 SGHDT, CDR2 YYEEEE. The CDR3 is CASSYLGSTEAFF. CDR3 bases: TGTGCCAGCAGCTACCTCGGTTCGACTGAAGCTTTCTTT.

This rearrangement joins TRBV19 to TRBJ2-3; D possibly corresponds to TRBD1 (5 bases). The CDR3 extends over 15 amino acids. With 5 bases removed from V and 0 bases from J, the gap between germline ends came to 12 bases. Germline V gene sequence: CDR1 LNHDA, CDR2 SQIVND (reference sequence). As DNA, the CDR3 is TGTGCCAGTAGTTTGACAGTCCTGAGCACAGATACGCAGTATTTT. It specifies CASSLTVLSTDTQYF.

This chain connects TRBV4-2 to TRBJ2-5, with 9 bases matching TRBD2. The J call is in doubt because the DNA end fits TRBJ2-7 better. Germline values: CDR1 LGHNA, CDR2 YNFKEQ. This CDR3 contains 16 residues. The CDR3 loop reads CASSQFQGRGGGEQYF. Written as DNA, the CDR3 is TGTGCCAGCAGCCAATTCCAGGGGCGGGGGGGAGGCGAGCAGTACTTC.

The chain combines TRBV7-9 with TRBJ2-5; TRBD1 aligns across 7 bases. The CDR3 contains 14 residues. From germline, CDR1 is SEHNR and CDR2 FQNEAQ (reference sequence). After removal of 3 bases from V and 3 bases from J, the junction contained 4 bases not matched to a gene. The CDR3 DNA follows: TGTGCCAGCAGCTTTAGGACAGGTGAAGAGACCCAGTACTTC. Protein: CASSFRTGEETQYF. Looking up the rest from reference TRBV7-9 and TRBJ2-5 gives the full variable domain: DTGVSQNPRHKITKRGQNVTFRCDPISEHNRLYWYRQTLGQGPEFLTYFQNEAQLEKSRLLSDRFSAERPKGSFSTLEIQRTEQGDSAMYLCASSFRTGEETQYFGPGTRLLVL.

The V and J genes are TRBV7-6 and TRBJ2-5; 8 bases are a match to TRBD2. TRBJ2-7 explains the end of the DNA better; the J call may be wrong. The CDR3 consists of 17 residues. Looked up from germline, CDR1 is SGHVS and CDR2 is FNYEAQ. The CDR3 loop is CASSLDTTGGPSDEQYF. CDR3 coding DNA: TGTGCCAGCAGCTTAGATACTACGGGGGGGCCGTCCGACGAGCAGTACTTC.

J is TRBJ1-2 and V is TRBV7-2; D gene unclear. V was pared by 5 bases and J by 4 bases, with 17 bases between. This CDR3 region has 15 residues. Germline values: CDR1 SGHTA, CDR2 FQGNSA. CDR3 DNA sequence: TGTGCCAGCAGCGAAACAACAGTTTTAGGCTATGGCTACACCTTC. Translating it yields CASSETTVLGYGYTF.

This clone has only one observation. The chain employs TRBV2 and TRBJ2-7; 7 bases match TRBD2. Looked up from germline, CDR1 is SNHLY and CDR2 is FYNNEI. The J segment lost 0 bases and the V segment lost 6 bases, leaving 5 bases of the junction unmatched. The CDR3 has 14 residues. Here the CDR3 DNA reads TGTGCCAGCAGAGCGGGGAAGAGCTCCTACGAGCAGTACTTC. It codes for CASRAGKSSYEQYF.

This clone was seen once. The chain combines TRBV19 with TRBJ1-5, with TRBD1 matching 8 bases. V dropped 4 bases and J dropped 1; count of bases not matched to a gene: 15. Germline-derived CDR1 and CDR2 are LNHDA and SQIVND (reference sequence). The CDR3 totals 19 residues. CDR3 amino acids: CASSRTGQVSVVSNQPQHF. In DNA, the CDR3 is TGTGCCAGTAGTAGAACGGGACAGGTCTCTGTTGTCAGCAATCAGCCCCAGCATTTT.

The V gene is TRBV7-9, the J gene TRBJ1-4, with TRBD1 matching over 7 bases. The V gene's germline CDR1 is SEHNR and CDR2 FQNEAQ (reference sequence). CDR3 length: 15 amino acids. Unmatched junction bases numbered 6, after V lost 5 bases and J lost 3 bases. CDR3 sequence: CASSHRTGANEKLFF. CDR3 sequence (DNA): TGTGCCAGCAGCCACAGAACAGGGGCTAATGAAAAACTGTTTTTT.

There are a few counts of this clone. This rearrangement joins TRBV2 to TRBJ1-1; no reliable D call. Germline assignment: CDR1 SNHLY and CDR2 FYNNEI. The CDR3 runs 13 residues. Trimming took 3 bases from V and 1 from J, leaving 6 bases between them. CDR3 sequence reads: CASSEEENTEAFF. The CDR3 region has the DNA TGTGCCAGCAGTGAGGAGGAGAACACTGAAGCTTTCTTT.

The genes are TRBV10-1 and TRBJ2-7; no clear D. The CDR3 runs to 13 residues. Germline V gene data show CDR1 as WNHNN and CDR2 as SYGVQD (reference sequence). With 4 bases removed from V and 1 base from J, the gap between germline ends came to 8 bases. This CDR3 is CASSGHRSYEQYF. For the CDR3, the DNA is TGCGCCAGCAGTGGGCACCGTTCCTACGAGCAGTACTTC.

The chain links TRBV5-1 to TRBJ2-6, with TRBD1 as a possible D gene (6 bases). Germline V gene sequence: CDR1 SGHRS, CDR2 YFSETQ. The CDR3 length is 18 residues. Trimming removed 1 base from V and 0 bases from J, with 14 bases in between. The CDR3 loop is CASSLQDSFSSGANVLTF. CDR3 in DNA: TGCGCCAGCAGCTTGCAGGACAGTTTTAGCTCTGGGGCCAACGTCCTGACTTTC.

This clone is a singleton in its sample. This chain connects TRBV12-5 to TRBJ2-3; TRBD1 aligns across 8 bases. The V and J ends lost 2 bases and 10 bases, in that order; junction bases with no gene match: 8. Germline lookup yields CDR1 LGHNT and CDR2 FRNRAP. The CDR3 length is 14 residues. CDR3 region: CASGLNLGQGAQYF. The CDR3 DNA reads TGTGCTAGTGGTTTGAACCTCGGACAGGGCGCGCAGTATTTT.

This clone was observed a single time. This chain links TRBV30 with TRBJ2-2; TRBD2 matches 10 bases. The CDR3 extends over 15 amino acids. The ends lost 3 bases at V and 0 bases at J; junction bases unmatched: 1. Germline V gives CDR1 GTSNPN, CDR2 SVGIG (reference sequence). The CDR3 loop reads CAWRGTSANTGELFF. The CDR3 nucleotides are TGTGCCTGGAGGGGGACTAGCGCGAACACCGGGGAGCTGTTTTTT.

Turning to this clone: This specimen includes other DNA sequences encoding the same CDR3. The V call is TRBV9, the J call TRBJ1-2; D is undetermined. In germline, CDR1 is SGDLS, CDR2 YYNGEE. This CDR3 is built from 13 residues. The V end was cut by 0 bases, the J end by 1 base, with 4 bases between. The DNA for the CDR3 is TGTGCCAGCAGCGTAGACAGTAACTATGGCTACACCTTC. Protein: CASSVDSNYGYTF.

The gene calls are TRBV30 and TRBJ1-1; 10 nucleotides match TRBD1. The trim removed 8 bases at V and 4 bases at J, leaving 1 base unmatched. CDR3 length: 11 residues. CDR1 and CDR2 from the germline V gene are GTSNPN and SVGIG (reference sequence). CDR3 DNA: TGTGCCGGGGACAGGGGCACTGAAGCTTTCTTT. Protein product: CAGDRGTEAFF.

The V gene is TRBV5-1, the J gene TRBJ1-2; 7 bases align to TRBD1. The CDR3 sequence is 13 residues long. Germline-derived CDR1 and CDR2 are SGHRS and YFSETQ. V lost 1 base, J lost 8 bases, and 5 bases stayed unmatched. CDR3: CASSLYQGGGYTF. The CDR3 coding sequence is TGCGCCAGCAGCTTGTATCAGGGGGGAGGCTACACCTTC. Supplemented by reference TRBV5-1 and TRBJ1-2, the full variable domain reads KAGVTQTPRYLIKTRGQQVTLSCSPISGHRSVSWYQQTPGQGLQFLFEYFSETQRNKGNFPGRFSGRQFSNSRSEMNVSTLELGDSALYLCASSLYQGGGYTFGSGTRLTVV.

The sample holds a few counts of this clone. This chain links TRBV30 with TRBJ1-1, with TRBD1 matching over 8 bases. The CDR3 has 19 amino acids. The germline V gene has CDR1 GTSNPN and CDR2 SVGIG (reference sequence). V gave up 0 bases and J gave up 4 bases; unmatched junction bases: 19. CDR3 region: CAWSVRGYPGTGRSTEAFF. CDR3 in DNA: TGTGCCTGGAGTGTAAGGGGGTACCCCGGGACAGGAAGGAGCACTGAAGCTTTCTTT.

This rearrangement joins TRBV15 to TRBJ1-1; D perhaps matches TRBD1 (6 bases). In germline, CDR1 is LNHNV, CDR2 YYDKDF (reference sequence). This CDR3 contains 14 residues. Trimming left V 2 bases short and J 7 bases short, with 14 bases between. CDR3 protein: CATSRRQAPLEAFF. The CDR3 region has the DNA TGTGCCACCAGCAGACGACAGGCCCCCCTTGAAGCTTTCTTT.

The chain employs TRBV7-9 and TRBJ2-5; D is perhaps TRBD1 (5 bases). The J call is doubtful: the DNA matches TRBJ2-7 better. The CDR3 spans 14 residues. Germline V gene sequence: CDR1 SEHNR, CDR2 FQNEAQ (reference sequence). The CDR3 DNA follows: TGTGCCAGCAGCTTAGCGCCAGGGTTTAACGAGCAGTACTTC. It is translated as CASSLAPGFNEQYF.

The chain couples TRBV5-6 to TRBJ1-6; no clear D gene. Trimming removed 0 bases from V and 0 bases from J, with 7 bases in between. In germline, CDR1 is SGHDT, CDR2 YYEEEE. The CDR3 length is 16 residues. This CDR3 is CASSLDNLSYNSPLHF. Here the CDR3 DNA reads TGTGCCAGCAGCTTGGACAATCTCTCCTATAATTCACCCCTCCACTTT.